This T cell receptor (beta chain) emerged from a study of blood T cell repertoires in COVID-19. Study-level information: The United States, Italy and Spain supplied acute and convalescent COVID-19 samples. PBMCs, B-cell-depleted T cells, or T cells were the source of the cDNA or gDNA that made up the material.

Germline assignment: CDR1 KGHSH and CDR2 LQKENI. The CDR3 runs 15 residues. Trimming took 5 bases from V and 0 from J; bases not matched to a gene: 4. Authors' methods: By means of reference gene primer amplification, nucleated cell counts were estimated. The table came from immunoSEQ multiplex PCR; TCRdb's copy has only in-frame clones and leaves some out. The V and J calls and clone size were taken over from that table, and D and trimming were inferred from the DNA. The sample lists around 140,000 clones, 88% seen once, with 1.7% in the top ten. The rearrangement links TRBV18 to TRBJ2-7; 10 nucleotides line up with TRBD1. The TCR comes from a woman between 50 and 59 years old with acute or convalescent COVID-19. The sequenced sample was peripheral blood. The CDR3 here is CASSAGQGVSYEQYF. In DNA, the CDR3 is TGTGCCAGCTCAGCAGGACAGGGGGTCTCCTACGAGCAGTACTTC.